The rows below give T cell receptor beta chains drawn from one sample of a study of T-cell memory formation after mild COVID-19. MiXCR, applied by TCRdb to the 5' RACE reads, yields one record per CDR3 protein. The sample holds over 350,000 distinct CDR3 sequences; less than 25% are singletons and the top ten take about 10%. Specimen: PBMCs or a T cell subset sorted from them (not recorded which). Receptors originate from an adult woman who had mild COVID-19 (a few samples of this study predate the infection). Cell type and time point are not known. The CDR3 runs from the conserved cysteine through the conserved F or W. D genes are given only for firm matches. Expanded clones are given a class, and other clones once, few, many or no size at all.

clone size	CDR3 length	D gene	J gene	V gene	CDR3 protein	CDR3 DNA
NA	14	NA	TRBJ1-2	TRBV3-1	CASSQDVNTYGYTF	TGTGCCAGCAGCCAAGATGTCAATACCTATGGCTACACCTTC
NA	16	TRBD2	TRBJ2-1	TRBV3-1	CASSPVGGAMYNEQFF	TGTGCCAGCAGCCCGGTCGGGGGGGCTATGTACAATGAGCAGTTCTTC
once	14	TRBD1	TRBJ2-7	TRBV9	CASSEDRGHYEQYF	TGTGCCAGCAGTGAGGACAGGGGCCATTACGAGCAGTACTTC
NA	18	NA	TRBJ2-1	TRBV7-8	CASSPRVHGASGDNEQFF	TGTGCCAGCAGCCCGAGGGTCCATGGGGCATCGGGGGACAATGAGCAGTTCTTC
few	17	TRBD1	TRBJ2-6	TRBV27	CASSGTGLSSGANVLTF	TGTGCCAGCAGTGGGACAGGACTCAGCTCTGGGGCCAACGTCCTGACTTTC
NA	16	TRBD1	TRBJ2-1	TRBV5-6	CASSHITGGSYNEQFF	TGTGCCAGCAGCCATATAACAGGGGGTTCCTACAATGAGCAGTTCTTC
NA	16	NA	TRBJ1-1	TRBV14	CASSQGTSYLNTEAFF	TGTGCCAGCAGCCAAGGGACAAGCTATCTGAACACTGAAGCTTTCTTT
few	16	TRBD1	TRBJ2-7	TRBV12-3/TRBV12-4	CASRPGQGEGFYEQYF	TGTGCCAGCAGGCCGGGACAGGGAGAAGGATTCTACGAGCAGTACTTC
NA	12	TRBD1	TRBJ1-2	TRBV20-1	CSASTGDYGYTF	TGCAGTGCTAGCACAGGGGACTATGGCTACACCTTC
NA	15	NA	TRBJ1-2	TRBV4-1	CASSQDGSSNYGYTF	TGCGCCAGCAGCCAAGACGGCAGTTCTAACTATGGCTACACCTTC
few	14	TRBD1	TRBJ1-1	TRBV7-9	CASSPGGGWTEAFF	TGTGCCAGCAGCCCAGGGGGCGGGTGGACTGAAGCTTTCTTT
NA	13	NA	TRBJ2-2	TRBV15	CATSRGGPGELFF	TGTGCCACCAGCAGAGGAGGACCCGGGGAGCTGTTTTTT
NA	13	NA	TRBJ1-5	TRBV7-2	CASSLTQGQPQHF	TGTGCCAGCAGCTTAACCCAGGGACAGCCCCAGCATTTT
NA	17	NA	TRBJ2-3	TRBV7-6	CASSPHPDRSPTDTQYF	TGTGCCAGCAGCCCGCACCCTGACAGGAGCCCCACAGATACGCAGTATTTT
NA	14	TRBD1	TRBJ1-1	TRBV6-6	CASSHNQGVTEAFF	TGTGCCAGCAGTCATAATCAGGGGGTAACTGAAGCTTTCTTT
many	16	TRBD1	TRBJ1-2	TRBV5-5	CASSITRTGVGYGYTF	TGTGCCAGCAGCATCACTCGGACAGGGGTTGGCTATGGCTACACCTTC
few	14	NA	TRBJ1-1	TRBV19	CASKPRERNTEAFF	TGTGCCAGTAAGCCCAGGGAGAGGAACACTGAAGCTTTCTTT
few	13	NA	TRBJ2-1	TRBV14	CASSQARGQGQFF	TGTGCCAGCAGCCAAGCCCGGGGGCAAGGGCAGTTCTTC
NA	13	TRBD1	TRBJ1-1	TRBV7-9	CASRQGANTEAFF	TGTGCCAGCAGGCAGGGGGCAAACACTGAAGCTTTCTTT
NA	16	NA	TRBJ1-3	TRBV24-1	CATSDSRVSSGNTIYF	TGTGCCACCAGTGATTCAAGAGTATCCTCTGGAAACACCATATATTTT
few	16	TRBD1	TRBJ1-2	TRBV27	CASSPATGSPLYGYTF	TGTGCCAGCAGTCCCGCGACAGGGAGCCCACTCTATGGCTACACCTTC
few	16	NA	TRBJ2-3	TRBV9	CASSVEQGGGTDTQYF	TGTGCCAGCAGCGTCGAGCAGGGAGGCGGCACAGATACGCAGTATTTT
few	14	TRBD2	TRBJ2-7	TRBV11-3	CASSSGLAEHEQYF	TGTGCCAGCAGCTCGGGACTAGCGGAACACGAGCAGTACTTC
many	10	NA	TRBJ2-1	TRBV29-1	CSAAHKEQFF	TGCAGCGCCGCTCACAAGGAGCAGTTCTTC
few	12	NA	TRBJ2-7	TRBV25-1	CASSFWSDEQYF	TGTGCCAGCAGCTTCTGGAGTGACGAGCAGTACTTC
NA	13	NA	TRBJ2-1	TRBV9	CASSVGGLDEQFF	TGTGCCAGCAGCGTAGGGGGTCTCGATGAGCAGTTCTTC
few	20	TRBD2	TRBJ2-1	TRBV5-1	CASSLAVLAGGASSYNEQFF	TGCGCCAGCAGCTTGGCCGTGTTAGCGGGGGGCGCGAGCTCCTACAATGAGCAGTTCTTC
NA	12	NA	TRBJ2-7	TRBV30	CAWSVESYEQYF	TGTGCCTGGAGTGTGGAGTCCTACGAGCAGTACTTC
NA	14	NA	TRBJ2-2	TRBV7-3	CASSPLGVTGELFF	TGTGCCAGCAGCCCATTGGGGGTCACCGGGGAGCTGTTTTTT
NA	13	TRBD1	TRBJ1-2	TRBV7-9	CASSLQGEYGYTF	TGTGCCAGCAGCTTGCAGGGGGAGTATGGCTACACCTTC
few	15	TRBD1	TRBJ2-1	TRBV5-1	CASSSQTGGEGEQFF	TGCGCCAGCAGCTCTCAGACAGGGGGCGAGGGTGAGCAGTTCTTC
NA	17	TRBD1	TRBJ1-2	TRBV6-6	CASSLRQGAVRDYGYTF	TGTGCCAGCAGCCTGAGACAGGGGGCGGTTCGGGACTATGGCTACACCTTC
few	14	NA	TRBJ1-1	TRBV29-1	CSVEDWATRTEAFF	TGCAGCGTTGAAGATTGGGCGACGAGAACTGAAGCTTTCTTT
few	14	NA	TRBJ2-5	TRBV5-4	CASSSSGSLETQYF	TGTGCCAGCAGCTCCTCCGGGTCGTTGGAGACCCAGTACTTC
NA	14	TRBD1	TRBJ1-2	TRBV30	CAWSETGGAWGYTF	TGTGCCTGGAGTGAGACAGGGGGCGCCTGGGGCTACACCTTC
few	16	TRBD1	TRBJ1-1	TRBV12-5	CASELDRGARNTEAFF	TGTGCTAGTGAACTAGACAGGGGCGCACGGAACACTGAAGCTTTCTTT
few	13	NA	TRBJ2-7	TRBV7-3	CASSPRAGYEQYF	TGTGCCAGCAGCCCCCGGGCAGGGTACGAGCAGTACTTC
few	11	NA	TRBJ1-2	TRBV4-1	CASEKGFGYTF	TGCGCCAGCGAGAAGGGCTTTGGCTACACCTTC
NA	13	TRBD1	TRBJ2-1	TRBV11-2	CASSPGQYNEQFF	TGTGCCAGCAGCCCGGGACAGTACAATGAGCAGTTCTTC
few	14	NA	TRBJ2-1	TRBV29-1	CSVAGTGSYNEQFF	TGCAGCGTTGCCGGGACTGGATCCTACAATGAGCAGTTCTTC
NA	16	TRBD1	TRBJ2-7	TRBV4-2	CASSQGTGQGVYEQYF	TGTGCCAGCAGCCAAGGGACGGGACAGGGGGTTTACGAGCAGTACTTC
NA	16	NA	TRBJ2-1	TRBV7-6	CASSLVRWGRSNEQFF	TGTGCCAGCAGCTTAGTTAGGTGGGGGCGGAGCAATGAGCAGTTCTTC